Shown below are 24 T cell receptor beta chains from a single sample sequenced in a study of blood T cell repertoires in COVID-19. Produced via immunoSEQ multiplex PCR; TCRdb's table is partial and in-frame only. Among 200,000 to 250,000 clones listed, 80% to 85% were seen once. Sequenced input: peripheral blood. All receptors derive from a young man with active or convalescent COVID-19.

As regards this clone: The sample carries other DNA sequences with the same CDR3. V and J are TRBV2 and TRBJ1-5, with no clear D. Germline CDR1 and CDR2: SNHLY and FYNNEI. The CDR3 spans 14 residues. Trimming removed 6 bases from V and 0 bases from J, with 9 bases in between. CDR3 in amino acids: CASSGGYSNQPQHF. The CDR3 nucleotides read TGTGCCAGCAGCGGCGGTTATAGCAATCAGCCCCAGCATTTT.

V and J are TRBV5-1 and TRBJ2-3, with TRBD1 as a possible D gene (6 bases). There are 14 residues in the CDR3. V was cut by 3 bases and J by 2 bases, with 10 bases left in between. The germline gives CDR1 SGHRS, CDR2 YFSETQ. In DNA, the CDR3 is TGCGCCAGCAGCTCCGGACAGCCCACAGATACGCAGTATTTT. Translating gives CASSSGQPTDTQYF.

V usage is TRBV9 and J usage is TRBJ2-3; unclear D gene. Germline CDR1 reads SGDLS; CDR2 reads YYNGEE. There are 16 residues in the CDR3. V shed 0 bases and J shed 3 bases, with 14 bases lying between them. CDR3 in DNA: TGTGCCAGCAGCGTAGCCTGGGCAGGTCTTACAGATACGCAGTATTTT. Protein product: CASSVAWAGLTDTQYF.

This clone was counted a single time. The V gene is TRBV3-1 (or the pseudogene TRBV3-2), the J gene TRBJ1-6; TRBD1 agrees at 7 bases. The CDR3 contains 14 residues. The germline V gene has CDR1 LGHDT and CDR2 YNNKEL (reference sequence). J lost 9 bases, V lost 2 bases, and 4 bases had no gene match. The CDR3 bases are TGTGCCAGCAGCCAACAGAGGGGGCCTTCACCCCTCCACTTT. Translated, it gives CASSQQRGPSPLHF.

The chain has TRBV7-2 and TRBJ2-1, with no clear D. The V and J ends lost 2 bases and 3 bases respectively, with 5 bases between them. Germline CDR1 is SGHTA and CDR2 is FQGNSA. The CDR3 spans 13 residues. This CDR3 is CASSLTFYNEQFF. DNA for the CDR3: TGTGCCAGCAGCTTAACTTTCTACAATGAGCAGTTCTTC.

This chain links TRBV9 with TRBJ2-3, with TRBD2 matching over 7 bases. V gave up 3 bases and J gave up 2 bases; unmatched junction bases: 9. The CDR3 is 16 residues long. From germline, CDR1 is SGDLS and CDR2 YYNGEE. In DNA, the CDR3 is TGTGCCAGCAGCGCCAGAAGCGGGGACCTCACAGATACGCAGTATTTT. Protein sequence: CASSARSGDLTDTQYF.

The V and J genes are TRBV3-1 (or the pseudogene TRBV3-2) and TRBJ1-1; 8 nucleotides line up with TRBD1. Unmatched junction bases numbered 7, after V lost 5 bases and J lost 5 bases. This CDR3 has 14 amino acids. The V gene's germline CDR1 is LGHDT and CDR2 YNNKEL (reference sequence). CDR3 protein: CASSVQGAKTEAFF. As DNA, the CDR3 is TGTGCCAGCAGCGTCCAGGGGGCTAAGACTGAAGCTTTCTTT.

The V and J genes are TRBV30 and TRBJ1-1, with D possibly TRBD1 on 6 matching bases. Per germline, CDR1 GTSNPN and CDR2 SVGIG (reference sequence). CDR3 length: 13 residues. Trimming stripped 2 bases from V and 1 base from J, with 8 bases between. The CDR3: CAWSTRGNTEAFF. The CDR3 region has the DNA TGTGCCTGGAGTACCAGGGGGAACACTGAAGCTTTCTTT.

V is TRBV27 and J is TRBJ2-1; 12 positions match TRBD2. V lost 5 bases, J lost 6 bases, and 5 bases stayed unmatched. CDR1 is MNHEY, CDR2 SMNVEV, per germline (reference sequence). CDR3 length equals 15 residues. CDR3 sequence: CASSRGTSGFNEQFF. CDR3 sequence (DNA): TGTGCCAGCAGTCGCGGGACTAGCGGGTTCAATGAGCAGTTCTTC.

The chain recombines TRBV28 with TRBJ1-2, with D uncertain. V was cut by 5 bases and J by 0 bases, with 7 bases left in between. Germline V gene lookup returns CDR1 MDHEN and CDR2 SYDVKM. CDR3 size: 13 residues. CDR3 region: CASSVAANYGYTF. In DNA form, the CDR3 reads TGTGCCAGCAGTGTCGCAGCTAACTATGGCTACACCTTC.

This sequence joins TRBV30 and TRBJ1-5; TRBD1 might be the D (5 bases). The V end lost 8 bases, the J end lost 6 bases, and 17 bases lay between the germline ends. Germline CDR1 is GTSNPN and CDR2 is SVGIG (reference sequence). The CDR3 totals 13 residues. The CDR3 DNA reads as TGTGCCGGGGGATATCTATCGGTTCAGCCCCAGCATTTT. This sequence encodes CAGGYLSVQPQHF.

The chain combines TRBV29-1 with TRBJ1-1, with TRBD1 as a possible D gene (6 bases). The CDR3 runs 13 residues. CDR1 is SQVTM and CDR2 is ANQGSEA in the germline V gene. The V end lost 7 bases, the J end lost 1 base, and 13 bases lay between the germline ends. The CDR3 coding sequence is TGCAGCGCCCAAGGGACAACGAACACTGAAGCTTTCTTT. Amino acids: CSAQGTTNTEAFF.

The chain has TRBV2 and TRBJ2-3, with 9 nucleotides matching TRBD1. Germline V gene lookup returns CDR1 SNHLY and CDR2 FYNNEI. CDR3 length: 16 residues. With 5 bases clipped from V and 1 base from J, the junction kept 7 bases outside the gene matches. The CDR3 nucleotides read TGTGCCAGCAGTTTCCGACAGGGGGGGGGCACAGATACGCAGTATTTT. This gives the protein CASSFRQGGGTDTQYF.

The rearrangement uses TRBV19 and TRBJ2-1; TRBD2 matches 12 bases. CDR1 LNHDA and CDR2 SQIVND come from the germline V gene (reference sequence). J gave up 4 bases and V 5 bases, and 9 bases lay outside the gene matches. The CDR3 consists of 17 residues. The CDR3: CASSPTLLAGGYNEQFF. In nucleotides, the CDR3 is TGTGCCAGTAGTCCAACCCTACTAGCGGGAGGTTACAATGAGCAGTTCTTC.

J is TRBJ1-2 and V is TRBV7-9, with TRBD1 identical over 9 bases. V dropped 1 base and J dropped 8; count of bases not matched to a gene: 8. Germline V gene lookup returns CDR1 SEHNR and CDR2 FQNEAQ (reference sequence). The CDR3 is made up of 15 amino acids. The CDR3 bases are TGTGCCAGCAGCTTAGGTCCGGGACAGGGTGAAGGCTACACCTTC. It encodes CASSLGPGQGEGYTF.

CDR3 DNA: TGTGCCAGCAGCCAAGGACCAGGGGTAAGCTCCTACGAGCAGTACTTC. This translates into CASSQGPGVSSYEQYF. The chain has TRBV4-2 and TRBJ2-7; D is possibly TRBD1 (6 bases). The CDR3 extends over 16 amino acids. V lost 1 base to trimming and J lost 0 bases, with 13 bases between them. Germline assignment: CDR1 LGHNA and CDR2 YNFKEQ.

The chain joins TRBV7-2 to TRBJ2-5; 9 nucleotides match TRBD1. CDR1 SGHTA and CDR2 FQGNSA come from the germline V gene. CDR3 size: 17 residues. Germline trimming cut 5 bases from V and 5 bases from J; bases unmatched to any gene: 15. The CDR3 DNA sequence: TGTGCCAGCAGCCCAGGGGGCTTACAGGGGGCGCGTGAGACCCAGTACTTC. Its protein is CASSPGGLQGARETQYF.

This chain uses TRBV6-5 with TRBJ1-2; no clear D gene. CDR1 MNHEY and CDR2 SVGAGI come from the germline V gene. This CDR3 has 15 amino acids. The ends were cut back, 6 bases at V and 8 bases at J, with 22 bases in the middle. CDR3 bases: TGTGCCAGCAGCCCCCAAGCAAGCTCACTCGGGGGCTACACCTTC. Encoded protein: CASSPQASSLGGYTF.

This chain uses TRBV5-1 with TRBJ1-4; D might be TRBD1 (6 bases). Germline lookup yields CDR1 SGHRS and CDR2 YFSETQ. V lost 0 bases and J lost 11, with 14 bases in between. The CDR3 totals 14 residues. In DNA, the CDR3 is TGCGCCAGCAGCTTGGGGGCAGGGGTTGATAAACTGTTTTTT. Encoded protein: CASSLGAGVDKLFF.

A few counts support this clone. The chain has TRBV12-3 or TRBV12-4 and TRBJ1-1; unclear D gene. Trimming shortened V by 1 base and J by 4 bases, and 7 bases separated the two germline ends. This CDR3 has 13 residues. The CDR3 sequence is CASSLGSGTEAFF. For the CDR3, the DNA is TGTGCCAGCAGTTTAGGGAGCGGCACTGAAGCTTTCTTT.

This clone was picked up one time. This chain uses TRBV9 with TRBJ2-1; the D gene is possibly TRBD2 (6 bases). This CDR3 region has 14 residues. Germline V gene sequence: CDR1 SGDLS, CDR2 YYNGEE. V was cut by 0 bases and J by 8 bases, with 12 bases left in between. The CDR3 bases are TGTGCCAGCAGCGTAGTTAGCGGTGGGGATGAGCAGTTCTTC. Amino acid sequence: CASSVVSGGDEQFF.

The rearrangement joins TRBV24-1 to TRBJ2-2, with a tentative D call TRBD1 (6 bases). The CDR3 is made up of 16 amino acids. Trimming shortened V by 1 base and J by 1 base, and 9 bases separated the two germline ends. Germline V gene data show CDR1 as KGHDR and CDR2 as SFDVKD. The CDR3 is CATSDLARGNTGELFF. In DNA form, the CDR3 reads TGTGCCACCAGTGATTTAGCCAGGGGGAACACCGGGGAGCTGTTTTTT.

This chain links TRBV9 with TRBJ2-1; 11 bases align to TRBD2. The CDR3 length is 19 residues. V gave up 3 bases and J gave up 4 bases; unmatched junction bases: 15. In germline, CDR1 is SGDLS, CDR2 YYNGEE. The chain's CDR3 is CASSEVASQTSGEYNEQFF. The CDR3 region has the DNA TGTGCCAGCAGCGAGGTCGCTTCCCAGACTAGCGGGGAATACAATGAGCAGTTCTTC. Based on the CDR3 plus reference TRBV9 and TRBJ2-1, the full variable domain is DSGVTQTPKHLITATGQRVTLRCSPRSGDLSVYWYQQSLDQGLQFLIQYYNGEERAKGNILERFSAQQFPDLHSELNLSSLELGDSALYFCASSEVASQTSGEYNEQFFGPGTRLTVL.

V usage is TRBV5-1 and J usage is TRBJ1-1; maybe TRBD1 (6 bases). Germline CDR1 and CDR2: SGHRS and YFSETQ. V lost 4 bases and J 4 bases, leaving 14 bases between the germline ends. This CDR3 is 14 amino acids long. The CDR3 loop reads CASSPGEGGTEAFF. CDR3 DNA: TGCGCCAGCAGCCCCGGGGAGGGGGGCACTGAAGCTTTCTTT.